This paragraph reports one T cell receptor beta chain. Although they were nominally healthy when sampled, donors likely had unrecorded immune exposures. The data originate from a study of cytomegalovirus exposure and HLA in healthy donors. Primers included in the PCR were 60 Vbeta and 13 Jbeta primers. The assay was immunoSEQ multiplex PCR, and TCRdb's table has in-frame clones only and misses some. The table shows 150,000 or so clones, with roughly 9.7% occurring only once. With V trimmed by 2 bases and J by 7 bases, 8 bases remained unmatched. Germline V CDR1 and CDR2: MRHNA, SNTAGT. CDR3 length: 15 amino acids.

This TCR came from a man between 50 and 59 years old in good health and CMV-seronegative. The chain joins TRBV6-4 to TRBJ2-3; 8 bases line up with TRBD2. The sample was PBMCs. CDR3 sequence reads: CASSDTGTSRNTQYF. CDR3 coding DNA: TGTGCCAGCAGTGACACAGGGACTAGTAGAAATACGCAGTATTTT.